A selection of T cell receptor beta chains follows, all from one sample in a study of blood T cell repertoires in COVID-19. Measured with immunoSEQ multiplex PCR; TCRdb has only the in-frame clones, and not every one. This table holds a few hundred thousand clones, about 90% found once. The sample comprised peripheral blood. These receptors all come from a woman aged 35 to 49 with acute or convalescent COVID-19. The conserved cysteine and the conserved F or W are not part of the CDR3 here.

J gene,V gene,CDR3 protein
TRBJ1-1,TRBV3-1/TRBV3-2,ASSPGANTEAF
TRBJ1-1,TRBV29-1,SAREGAGTEAF
TRBJ1-2,TRBV5-1,ASSLIQGSNYGYT
TRBJ1-2,TRBV6-6,ASSHSGYT
TRBJ1-5,TRBV2,ASSEGQTPSQPQH
TRBJ1-2,TRBV4-2,ASSQEWTVAFYGYT
TRBJ2-2,TRBV5-1,ASSPTGPTGELF
TRBJ1-4,TRBV4-2,ASSLQTGELF
TRBJ1-2,TRBV19,ASSMFRNQGNYGYT
TRBJ2-3,TRBV19,ASSVLTSAGEDTQY
TRBJ1-1,TRBV5-1,ASSLVFGQGTGGTEAF
TRBJ1-5,TRBV6-1,ASSEARGQPSNQPQH
TRBJ2-5,TRBV11-2,ASSFTAGGQETQY
TRBJ2-2,TRBV3-1/TRBV3-2,ASSRGLAGLKELF
TRBJ1-3,TRBV19,ASSIIAGYGNTIY
TRBJ1-1,TRBV7-9,ASSSQAGAEAF
TRBJ2-3,TRBV10-2,ASSVFAGGADTQY
TRBJ1-4,TRBV3-1/TRBV3-2,ASSQRNNEKLF
TRBJ1-6,TRBV7-8,ASSWARGPLH
TRBJ1-1,TRBV19,ASSVTQGTEAF
TRBJ2-3,TRBV18,ASSPPTSGGRTDTQY
TRBJ2-4,TRBV30,AWGVRDTPI